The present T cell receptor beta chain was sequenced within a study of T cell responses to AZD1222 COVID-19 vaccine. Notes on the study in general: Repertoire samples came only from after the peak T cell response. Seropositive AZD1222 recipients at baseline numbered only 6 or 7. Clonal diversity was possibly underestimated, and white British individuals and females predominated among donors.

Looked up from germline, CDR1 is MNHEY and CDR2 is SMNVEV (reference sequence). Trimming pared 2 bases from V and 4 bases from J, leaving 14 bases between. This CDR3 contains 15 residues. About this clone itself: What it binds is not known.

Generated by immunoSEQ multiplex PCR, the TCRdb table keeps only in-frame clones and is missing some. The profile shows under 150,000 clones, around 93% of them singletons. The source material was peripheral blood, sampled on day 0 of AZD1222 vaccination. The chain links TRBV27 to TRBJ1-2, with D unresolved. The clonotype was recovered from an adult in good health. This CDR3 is CASSLQSPSPYGYTF. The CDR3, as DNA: TGTGCCAGCAGTTTACAGTCACCGTCCCCCTATGGCTACACCTTC.